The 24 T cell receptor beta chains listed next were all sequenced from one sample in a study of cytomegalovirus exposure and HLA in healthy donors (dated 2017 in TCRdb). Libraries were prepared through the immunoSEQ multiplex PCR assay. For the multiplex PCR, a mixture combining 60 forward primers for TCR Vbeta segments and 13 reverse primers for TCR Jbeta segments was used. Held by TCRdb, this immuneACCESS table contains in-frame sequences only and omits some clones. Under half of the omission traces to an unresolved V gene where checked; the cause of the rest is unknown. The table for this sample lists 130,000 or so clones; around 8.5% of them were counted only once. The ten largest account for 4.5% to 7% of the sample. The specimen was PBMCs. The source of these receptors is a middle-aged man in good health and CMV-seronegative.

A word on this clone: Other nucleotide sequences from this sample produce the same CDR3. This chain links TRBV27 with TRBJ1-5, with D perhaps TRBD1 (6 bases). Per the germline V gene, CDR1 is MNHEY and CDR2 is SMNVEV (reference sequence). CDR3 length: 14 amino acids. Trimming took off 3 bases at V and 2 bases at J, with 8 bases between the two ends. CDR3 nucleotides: TGTGCCAGCAGTTTGGCAGGGGGCAATCAGCCCCAGCATTTT. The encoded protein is CASSLAGGNQPQHF.

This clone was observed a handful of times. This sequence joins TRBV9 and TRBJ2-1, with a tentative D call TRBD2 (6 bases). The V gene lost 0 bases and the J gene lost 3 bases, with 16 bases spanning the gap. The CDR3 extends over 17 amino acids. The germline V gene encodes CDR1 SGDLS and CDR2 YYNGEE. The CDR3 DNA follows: TGTGCCAGCAGCGTAGATGTGGAGGGGAGAAACTACAATGAGCAGTTCTTC. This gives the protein CASSVDVEGRNYNEQFF.

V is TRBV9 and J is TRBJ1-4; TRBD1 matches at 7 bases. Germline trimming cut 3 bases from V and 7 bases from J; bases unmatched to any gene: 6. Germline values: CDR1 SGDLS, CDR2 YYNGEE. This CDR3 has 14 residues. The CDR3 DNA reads TGTGCCAGCAGCGAGACAGGGTTGAGTGAAAAACTGTTTTTT. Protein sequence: CASSETGLSEKLFF.

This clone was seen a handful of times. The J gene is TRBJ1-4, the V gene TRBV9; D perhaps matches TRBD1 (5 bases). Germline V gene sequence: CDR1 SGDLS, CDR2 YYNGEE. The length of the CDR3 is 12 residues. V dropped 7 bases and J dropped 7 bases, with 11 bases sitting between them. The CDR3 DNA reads TGTGCCAGCTCCGCCGGGGGTGAAAAACTGTTTTTT. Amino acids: CASSAGGEKLFF.

This CDR3 is CASSPLGTGYNEQFF. The CDR3, as DNA: TGTGCCAGCAGTCCTTTGGGGACAGGGTACAATGAGCAGTTCTTC. The chain has TRBV28 and TRBJ2-1; 9 positions match TRBD1. Unmatched junction bases numbered 6, after V lost 5 bases and J lost 4 bases. CDR1 MDHEN and CDR2 SYDVKM come from the germline V gene. CDR3 size: 15 residues.

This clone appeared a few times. In DNA, the CDR3 is TGTGCCAGCAGCGACCGGGACAGGGGGGTGAACACTGAAGCTTTCTTT. Translation: CASSDRDRGVNTEAFF. This chain links TRBV5-6 with TRBJ1-1; 11 nucleotides match TRBD1. There are 16 residues in the CDR3. The germline CDR1 and CDR2 sequences are SGHDT and YYEEEE. J lost 0 bases, V lost 4 bases, and 5 bases had no gene match.

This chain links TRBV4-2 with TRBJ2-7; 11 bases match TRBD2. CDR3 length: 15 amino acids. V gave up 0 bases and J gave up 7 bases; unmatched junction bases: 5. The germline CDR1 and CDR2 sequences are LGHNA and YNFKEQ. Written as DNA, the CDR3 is TGTGCCAGCAGCCAAGAGGTAGCGGGGGGGCGGGAGCAGTACTTC. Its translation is CASSQEVAGGREQYF.

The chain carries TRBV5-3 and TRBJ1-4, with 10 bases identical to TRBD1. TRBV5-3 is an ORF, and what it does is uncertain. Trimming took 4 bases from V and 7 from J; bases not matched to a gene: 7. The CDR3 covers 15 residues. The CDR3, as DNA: TGTGCCAGAAGCATCGACAGGGGGCGCAGTGAAAAACTGTTTTTT. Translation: CARSIDRGRSEKLFF.

The CDR3: CASSSQWTSGGARAGELFF. The CDR3 DNA sequence: TGTGCCAGCAGCTCGCAATGGACTAGCGGGGGGGCCAGAGCCGGGGAGCTGTTTTTT. This chain connects TRBV11-2 to TRBJ2-2, with 15 bases identical to TRBD2. This CDR3 has 19 amino acids. V dropped 4 bases and J dropped 6; count of bases not matched to a gene: 12. The germline V gene encodes CDR1 SGHAT and CDR2 FQNNGV.

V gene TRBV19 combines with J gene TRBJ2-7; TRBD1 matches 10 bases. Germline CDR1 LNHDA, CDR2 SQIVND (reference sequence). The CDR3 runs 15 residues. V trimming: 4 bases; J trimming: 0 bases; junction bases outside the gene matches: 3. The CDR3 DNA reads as TGTGCCAGTAGTAGGGGACAGGGGCTCTCCTACGAGCAGTACTTC. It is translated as CASSRGQGLSYEQYF.

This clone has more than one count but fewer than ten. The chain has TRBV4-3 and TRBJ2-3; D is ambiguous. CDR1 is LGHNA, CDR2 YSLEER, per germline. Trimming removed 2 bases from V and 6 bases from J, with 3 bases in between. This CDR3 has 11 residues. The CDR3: CASSQPDTQYF. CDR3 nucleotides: TGCGCCAGCAGCCAACCGGATACGCAGTATTTT.

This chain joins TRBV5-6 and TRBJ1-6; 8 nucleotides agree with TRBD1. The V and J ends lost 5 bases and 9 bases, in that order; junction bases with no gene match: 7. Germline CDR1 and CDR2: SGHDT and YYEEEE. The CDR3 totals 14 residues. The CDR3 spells CASRAQGVGSPLHF. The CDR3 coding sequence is TGTGCCAGCAGAGCACAGGGGGTTGGTTCACCCCTCCACTTT. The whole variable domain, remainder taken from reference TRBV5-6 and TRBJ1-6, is DAGVTQSPTHLIKTRGQQVTLRCSPKSGHDTVSWYQQALGQGPQFIFQYYEEEERQRGNFPDRFSGHQFPNYSSELNVNALLLGDSALYLCASRAQGVGSPLHFGNGTRLTVT.

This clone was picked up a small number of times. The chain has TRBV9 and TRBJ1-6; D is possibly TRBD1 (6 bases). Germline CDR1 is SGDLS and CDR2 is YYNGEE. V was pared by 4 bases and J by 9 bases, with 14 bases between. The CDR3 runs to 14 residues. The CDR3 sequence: CASSPQTGGSPLHF. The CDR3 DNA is TGTGCCAGCAGCCCCCAGACAGGAGGTTCACCCCTCCACTTT. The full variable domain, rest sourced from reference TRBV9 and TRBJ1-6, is DSGVTQTPKHLITATGQRVTLRCSPRSGDLSVYWYQQSLDQGLQFLIQYYNGEERAKGNILERFSAQQFPDLHSELNLSSLELGDSALYFCASSPQTGGSPLHFGNGTRLTVT.

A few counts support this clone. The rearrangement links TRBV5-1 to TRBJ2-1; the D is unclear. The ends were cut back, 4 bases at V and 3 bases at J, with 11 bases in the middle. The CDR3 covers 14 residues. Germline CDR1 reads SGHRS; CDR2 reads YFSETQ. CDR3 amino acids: CASSPSSFYNEQFF. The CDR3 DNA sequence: TGCGCCAGCAGCCCGAGTTCTTTCTACAATGAGCAGTTCTTC.

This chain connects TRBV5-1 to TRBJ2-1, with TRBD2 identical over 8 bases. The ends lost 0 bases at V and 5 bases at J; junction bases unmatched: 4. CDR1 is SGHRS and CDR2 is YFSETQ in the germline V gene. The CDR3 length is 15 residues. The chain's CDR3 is CASSLVTSGNNEQFF. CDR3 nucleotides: TGCGCCAGCAGCTTGGTTACTAGCGGAAACAATGAGCAGTTCTTC.

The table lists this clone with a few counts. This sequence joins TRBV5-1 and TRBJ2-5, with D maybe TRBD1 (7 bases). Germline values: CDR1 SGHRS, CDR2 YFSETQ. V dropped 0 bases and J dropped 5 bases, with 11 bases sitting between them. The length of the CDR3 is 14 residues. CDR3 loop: CASSLEGAGETQYF. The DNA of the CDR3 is TGCGCCAGCAGCTTGGAGGGGGCGGGGGAGACCCAGTACTTC.

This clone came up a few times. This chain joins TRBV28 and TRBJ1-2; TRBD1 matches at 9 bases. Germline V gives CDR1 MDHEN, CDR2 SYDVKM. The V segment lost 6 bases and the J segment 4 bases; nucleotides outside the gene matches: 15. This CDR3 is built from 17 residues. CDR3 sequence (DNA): TGTGCCAGCAGCAAGGCCGGGACAGGGTCTTTCGGCTATGGCTACACCTTC. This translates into CASSKAGTGSFGYGYTF.

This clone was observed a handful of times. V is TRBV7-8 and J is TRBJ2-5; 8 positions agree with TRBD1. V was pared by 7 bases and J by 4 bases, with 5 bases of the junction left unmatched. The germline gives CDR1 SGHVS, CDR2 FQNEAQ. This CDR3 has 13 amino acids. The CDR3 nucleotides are TGTGCCAGCACCCGGACAGGGCGAGAGACCCAGTACTTC. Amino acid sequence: CASTRTGRETQYF.

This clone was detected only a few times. The chain's CDR3 is CASRRTGVNEAFF. The CDR3 nucleotides read TGTGCCAGCAGGCGGACAGGGGTGAATGAAGCTTTCTTT. The rearrangement joins TRBV2 to TRBJ1-1, with 9 nucleotides matching TRBD1. Germline V gives CDR1 SNHLY, CDR2 FYNNEI. The V segment lost 6 bases and the J segment 7 bases; nucleotides outside the gene matches: 6. The CDR3 length is 13 residues. Full variable domain (missing parts from reference TRBV2 and TRBJ1-1): EPEVTQTPSHQVTQMGQEVILRCVPISNHLYFYWYRQILGQKVEFLVSFYNNEISEKSEIFDDQFSVERPDGSNFTLKIRSTKLEDSAMYFCASRRTGVNEAFFGQGTRLTVV.

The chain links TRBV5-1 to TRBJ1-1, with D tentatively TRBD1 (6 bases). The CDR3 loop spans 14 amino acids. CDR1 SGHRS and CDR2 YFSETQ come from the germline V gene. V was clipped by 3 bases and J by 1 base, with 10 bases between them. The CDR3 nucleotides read TGCGCCAGCAGCTACACGGGACAGAACACTGAAGCTTTCTTT. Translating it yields CASSYTGQNTEAFF.

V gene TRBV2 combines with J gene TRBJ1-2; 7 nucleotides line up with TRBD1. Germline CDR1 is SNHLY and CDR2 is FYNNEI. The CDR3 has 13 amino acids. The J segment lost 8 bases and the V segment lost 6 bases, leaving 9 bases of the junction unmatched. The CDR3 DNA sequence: TGTGCCAGCAGGTCCGGGACAGCTGCAGGCTACACCTTC. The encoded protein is CASRSGTAAGYTF.

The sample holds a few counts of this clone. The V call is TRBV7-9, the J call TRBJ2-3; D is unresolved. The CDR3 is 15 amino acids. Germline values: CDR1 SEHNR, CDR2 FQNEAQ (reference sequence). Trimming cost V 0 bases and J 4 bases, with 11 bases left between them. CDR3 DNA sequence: TGTGCCAGCAGCTTAGCGCTAGACTCCTCAGATACGCAGTATTTT. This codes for CASSLALDSSDTQYF.

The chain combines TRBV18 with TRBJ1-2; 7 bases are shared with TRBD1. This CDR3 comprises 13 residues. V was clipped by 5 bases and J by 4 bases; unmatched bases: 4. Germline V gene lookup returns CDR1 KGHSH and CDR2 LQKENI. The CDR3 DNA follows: TGTGCCAGCTCATTCGACAGGGTCTATGGCTACACCTTC. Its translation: CASSFDRVYGYTF.

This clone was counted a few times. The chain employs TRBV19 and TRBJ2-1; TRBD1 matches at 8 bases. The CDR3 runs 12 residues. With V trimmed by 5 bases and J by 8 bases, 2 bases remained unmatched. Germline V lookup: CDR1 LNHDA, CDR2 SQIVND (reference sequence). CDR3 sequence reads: CASSAGGHEQFF. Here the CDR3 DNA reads TGTGCCAGTAGTGCAGGGGGCCATGAGCAGTTCTTC.